One sample yielded the 31 T cell receptor beta chains listed below, sequenced in a study of blood T cell repertoires in COVID-19. Assay used: immunoSEQ multiplex PCR; TCRdb lists only in-frame clones, some missing. Here the sample spans about 310,000 clones, approximately 89% being singletons. The specimen was peripheral blood. The receptors stem from a woman in her forties or fifties who had recovered from COVID-19.

The chain joins TRBV5-1 to TRBJ2-7; 11 nucleotides align to TRBD1. Germline CDR1 is SGHRS and CDR2 is YFSETQ. The trim removed 4 bases at V and 5 bases at J, leaving 2 bases unmatched. This CDR3 has 13 residues. CDR3 loop: CASSRTGGHEQYF. The CDR3 region has the DNA TGCGCCAGCAGCCGGACAGGGGGCCACGAGCAGTACTTC.

The rearrangement uses TRBV19 and TRBJ2-2; TRBD1 aligns across 9 bases. After removal of 5 bases from V and 3 bases from J, the junction contained 1 base not matched to a gene. The CDR3 is 14 amino acids. Germline V gene lookup returns CDR1 LNHDA and CDR2 SQIVND (reference sequence). Written as DNA, the CDR3 is TGTGCCAGTAGTCGACAGGGGGACACCGGGGAGCTGTTTTTT. Amino acid sequence: CASSRQGDTGELFF.

V usage is TRBV5-6 and J usage is TRBJ1-2, with 9 nucleotides matching TRBD1. Per germline, CDR1 SGHDT and CDR2 YYEEEE. V was pared by 3 bases and J by 3 bases, with 6 bases of the junction left unmatched. This CDR3 is 15 amino acids long. As DNA, the CDR3 is TGTGCCAGCAGCTCCGGGACAGGGAGTTACTATGGCTACACCTTC. Amino acids: CASSSGTGSYYGYTF.

A single count supports this clone. V usage is TRBV6-6 and J usage is TRBJ1-1; maybe TRBD1 (5 bases). This CDR3 contains 13 residues. Per the germline V gene, CDR1 is MNHNY and CDR2 is SVGAGI (reference sequence). Trimming shortened V by 7 bases and J by 8 bases, and 17 bases separated the two germline ends. CDR3: CASIETEAAEAFF. The CDR3 DNA follows: TGTGCCAGCATCGAGACAGAGGCAGCCGAAGCTTTCTTT.

This chain joins TRBV9 and TRBJ2-3, with a possible D match to TRBD1 (5 bases). Germline values: CDR1 SGDLS, CDR2 YYNGEE. CDR3 length: 14 amino acids. V was shortened by 4 bases and J by 6 bases, with 15 bases between the two germline ends. The CDR3 DNA reads as TGTGCCAGCAGCTCAACAGGACCCTTGGATACGCAGTATTTT. Protein: CASSSTGPLDTQYF.

V usage is TRBV6-2 or TRBV6-3 and J usage is TRBJ1-5; D is uncertain. CDR1 and CDR2 from the germline V gene are MNHEY and SVGEGT. The V gene lost 4 bases and the J gene lost 6 bases, with 13 bases spanning the gap. The CDR3 has 14 residues. The CDR3 sequence is CASSFRHVGQPQHF. The CDR3 DNA sequence: TGTGCCAGCAGTTTCAGGCATGTGGGTCAGCCCCAGCATTTT.

This clone showed up just once. The rearrangement links TRBV3-1 (or the pseudogene TRBV3-2) to TRBJ2-2; TRBD2 matches 15 bases. Trimming cost V 0 bases and J 3 bases; bases outside gene matches: 11. From germline, CDR1 is LGHDT and CDR2 YNNKEL (reference sequence). This CDR3 has 21 residues. The CDR3 DNA sequence: TGTGCCAGCAGCCAAGATCCCCCGGGACTAGCGGGAGGAGCGTACACCGGGGAGCTGTTTTTT. Protein sequence: CASSQDPPGLAGGAYTGELFF.

This sequence joins TRBV7-2 and TRBJ1-2; D remains ambiguous. CDR1 is SGHTA, CDR2 FQGNSA, per germline. The CDR3 is 13 residues long. V gave up 5 bases and J gave up 5 bases, with 12 bases separating them. This CDR3 is CASSMGPEYGYTF. Here the CDR3 DNA reads TGTGCCAGCAGCATGGGCCCAGAATATGGCTACACCTTC.

The chain carries TRBV15 and TRBJ2-1; TRBD2 agrees at 10 bases. The CDR3 is 14 residues long. J lost 8 bases, V lost 5 bases, and 6 bases had no gene match. The germline V gene encodes CDR1 LNHNV and CDR2 YYDKDF (reference sequence). The CDR3 region has the DNA TGTGCCACCAGCTTGCTAGCGGGAGTATATGAGCAGTTCTTC. This sequence encodes CATSLLAGVYEQFF.

The chain links TRBV28 to TRBJ1-5; 7 nucleotides agree with TRBD1. Germline CDR1 is MDHEN and CDR2 is SYDVKM. Losses at the gene ends were 10 bases for V and 0 bases for J; bases not matched to a gene: 12. The length of the CDR3 is 16 residues. CDR3 bases: TGTGCCACCCAGCGTTTGACAGGGAATAGCAATCAGCCCCAGCATTTT. Its protein product is CATQRLTGNSNQPQHF.

J is TRBJ2-1 and V is TRBV12-3 or TRBV12-4, with a tentative D call TRBD2 (5 bases). The CDR3 consists of 13 residues. V was trimmed by 10 bases and J by 0 bases, leaving 10 bases between them. The CDR3 DNA sequence: TGTGCCACCCGGGGAGCCTCCTACAATGAGCAGTTCTTC. Translated, it gives CATRGASYNEQFF.

The chain is built from TRBV5-4 and TRBJ2-5; 9 nucleotides line up with TRBD1. Germline CDR1 reads SGHNT; CDR2 reads YYREEE (reference sequence). J lost 5 bases, V lost 5 bases, and 13 bases had no gene match. The CDR3 spans 16 residues. CDR3: CASSSARDRVYETQYF. In nucleotides, the CDR3 is TGTGCCAGCAGTTCCGCCCGGGACAGGGTTTACGAGACCCAGTACTTC.

The gene calls are TRBV4-3 and TRBJ2-1; no reliable D call. Trimming took off 0 bases at V and 0 bases at J, with 6 bases between the two ends. This CDR3 has 15 amino acids. Germline V gene data show CDR1 as LGHNA and CDR2 as YSLEER. Here the CDR3 reads CASSQDHNSYNEQFF. In nucleotides, the CDR3 is TGCGCCAGCAGCCAAGATCACAACTCCTACAATGAGCAGTTCTTC.

V gene TRBV7-6 combines with J gene TRBJ2-7; 9 nucleotides line up with TRBD2. Germline V gene lookup returns CDR1 SGHVS and CDR2 FNYEAQ. CDR3 length: 15 amino acids. V trimming: 0 bases; J trimming: 6 bases; junction bases outside the gene matches: 6. The CDR3 spells CASSLAMAGGSEQYF. CDR3 DNA sequence: TGTGCCAGCAGCTTAGCTATGGCGGGGGGGAGCGAGCAGTACTTC.

V gene TRBV19 combines with J gene TRBJ1-6; D gene uncertain. The CDR3 length is 12 residues. V lost 5 bases to trimming and J lost 10 bases, with 9 bases between them. Germline loops: CDR1 LNHDA, CDR2 SQIVND (reference sequence). The CDR3 sequence: CASSRGYSPLHF. In nucleotides, the CDR3 is TGTGCCAGTAGTCGGGGATACTCACCCCTCCACTTT.

This clone was found once. The chain recombines TRBV7-2 with TRBJ1-2, with D possibly matching TRBD1 (5 bases). The CDR3 runs 16 residues. Between the trimmed V and J ends, which lost 2 bases and 8 bases, there was a span of 21 bases. Germline loops: CDR1 SGHTA, CDR2 FQGNSA. CDR3 sequence reads: CASSLQRDSRAGGYTF. In DNA, the CDR3 is TGTGCCAGCAGCTTACAACGGGACTCCAGGGCGGGCGGCTACACCTTC.

DNA for the CDR3: TGTGCCAGCAGTCCGCAGGGAACCCACGAGCAGTACTTC. It yields the protein CASSPQGTHEQYF. This rearrangement joins TRBV28 to TRBJ2-7; D might be TRBD1 (5 bases). The CDR3 loop spans 13 amino acids. CDR1 and CDR2 (germline): MDHEN, SYDVKM. V was clipped by 5 bases and J by 5 bases, with 13 bases between them.

This chain links TRBV11-2 with TRBJ2-1; TRBD2 agrees at 11 bases. The CDR3 length is 14 residues. Trimming removed 6 bases from V and 4 bases from J; junction bases left unmatched: 2. From germline, CDR1 is SGHAT and CDR2 FQNNGV. The CDR3 loop is CASRPSGGYNEQFF. CDR3 nucleotide sequence: TGTGCCAGCAGACCTAGCGGGGGGTACAATGAGCAGTTCTTC. Full variable domain (remainder filled in from reference TRBV11-2 and TRBJ2-1): EAGVAQSPRYKIIEKRQSVAFWCNPISGHATLYWYQQILGQGPKLLIQFQNNGVVDDSQLPKDRFSAERLKGVDSTLKIQPAKLEDSAVYLCASRPSGGYNEQFFGPGTRLTVL.

The chain recombines TRBV29-1 with TRBJ2-7, with a weak D call TRBD2 (6 bases). Germline V gives CDR1 SQVTM, CDR2 ANQGSEA. The CDR3 contains 13 residues. V lost 6 bases, J lost 0 bases, and 12 bases lay in between. The CDR3 DNA is TGCAGCGTAGCGGTCGGGGGCTCCTACGAGCAGTACTTC. Translated: CSVAVGGSYEQYF.

The gene calls are TRBV5-4 and TRBJ2-7; 9 bases line up with TRBD1. Germline V gives CDR1 SGHNT, CDR2 YYREEE (reference sequence). The V segment lost 5 bases and the J segment 9 bases; nucleotides outside the gene matches: 12. This CDR3 has 14 amino acids. CDR3: CASSFGDRDTWQYF. The CDR3 DNA reads as TGTGCCAGCAGTTTCGGGGACAGGGATACGTGGCAGTACTTC. The entire variable domain, with the rest obtained from reference TRBV5-4 and TRBJ2-7, is as follows: ETGVTQSPTHLIKTRGQQVTLRCSSQSGHNTVSWYQQALGQGPQFIFQYYREEENGRGNFPPRFSGLQFPNYSSELNVNALELDDSALYLCASSFGDRDTWQYFGPGTRLTVT.

This clone was observed a few times. V gene TRBV7-8 combines with J gene TRBJ1-1; D possibly corresponds to TRBD1 (5 bases). V lost 1 base, J lost 3 bases, and 12 bases lay in between. The CDR3 has 15 amino acids. CDR1 is SGHVS and CDR2 is FQNEAQ in the germline V gene. The CDR3 here is CASSLVWGRHTEAFF. The CDR3 DNA reads as TGTGCCAGCAGCTTAGTTTGGGGGAGGCACACTGAAGCTTTCTTT. The complete variable domain, with remaining parts taken from reference TRBV7-8 and TRBJ1-1, reads GAGVSQSPRYKVAKRGQDVALRCDPISGHVSLFWYQQALGQGPEFLTYFQNEAQLDKSGLPSDRFFAERPEGSVSTLKIQRTQQEDSAVYLCASSLVWGRHTEAFFGQGTRLTVV.

The chain employs TRBV10-3 and TRBJ1-4; no clear D. The CDR3 covers 13 residues. Germline CDR1 ENHRY, CDR2 SYGVKD. The DNA of the CDR3 is TGTGCGATCCACGCGGATAATAATGAAAAACTGTTTTTT. Translated, it gives CAIHADNNEKLFF.

V and J are TRBV5-4 and TRBJ2-3; 9 positions agree with TRBD2. CDR3 length equals 16 residues. V dropped 4 bases and J dropped 1; count of bases not matched to a gene: 7. From germline, CDR1 is SGHNT and CDR2 YYREEE (reference sequence). In nucleotides, the CDR3 is TGTGCCAGCAGCCTTAGGGTAGCGGGGGGCACAGATACGCAGTATTTT. Translating it yields CASSLRVAGGTDTQYF.

V and J are TRBV9 and TRBJ2-7, with 8 nucleotides matching TRBD2. Germline V CDR1 and CDR2: SGDLS, YYNGEE. V lost 3 bases to trimming and J lost 0 bases; unmatched junction nucleotides: 8. CDR3 length equals 16 residues. CDR3 sequence reads: CASSASGGGPSYEQYF. CDR3 DNA sequence: TGTGCCAGCAGCGCCTCGGGGGGGGGCCCCTCCTACGAGCAGTACTTC. Full variable domain (missing parts from reference TRBV9 and TRBJ2-7): DSGVTQTPKHLITATGQRVTLRCSPRSGDLSVYWYQQSLDQGLQFLIQYYNGEERAKGNILERFSAQQFPDLHSELNLSSLELGDSALYFCASSASGGGPSYEQYFGPGTRLTVT.

As to this clone: This sample includes further DNA sequences coding for the same CDR3. The chain carries TRBV5-1 and TRBJ2-3, with D unclear. The germline gives CDR1 SGHRS, CDR2 YFSETQ. V gave up 3 bases and J gave up 1 base, with 9 bases separating them. The CDR3 covers 14 residues. CDR3 in amino acids: CASSSGLRTDTQYF. In DNA, the CDR3 is TGCGCCAGCAGCTCAGGCCTCCGCACAGATACGCAGTATTTT. Together with reference TRBV5-1 and TRBJ2-3, the CDR3 gives the full variable domain: KAGVTQTPRYLIKTRGQQVTLSCSPISGHRSVSWYQQTPGQGLQFLFEYFSETQRNKGNFPGRFSGRQFSNSRSEMNVSTLELGDSALYLCASSSGLRTDTQYFGPGTRLTVL.

The count of this clone is one. This chain connects TRBV5-1 to TRBJ1-4; TRBD1 matches at 8 bases. Germline-derived CDR1 and CDR2 are SGHRS and YFSETQ. V lost 3 bases, J lost 8 bases, and 6 bases stayed unmatched. The CDR3 consists of 14 residues. The CDR3 coding sequence is TGCGCCAGCAGCTCGGGACAGGAGGGAGAAAAACTGTTTTTT. Translation gives CASSSGQEGEKLFF.

The chain carries TRBV7-9 and TRBJ2-1; a possible D gene is TRBD2 (6 bases). The CDR3 consists of 12 residues. V was cut by 8 bases and J by 7 bases, with 12 bases left in between. Germline lookup yields CDR1 SEHNR and CDR2 FQNEAQ (reference sequence). CDR3 nucleotide sequence: TGTGCCAGCCGCCCTGGGGGGAATGAGCAGTTCTTC. Translation: CASRPGGNEQFF.

The genes are TRBV24-1 and TRBJ1-5, with D maybe TRBD1 (5 bases). Germline V lookup: CDR1 KGHDR, CDR2 SFDVKD. Trimming shortened V by 5 bases and J by 5 bases, and 12 bases separated the two germline ends. The CDR3 sequence is 14 residues long. CDR3: CATSGGHGYQPQHF. CDR3 in DNA: TGTGCCACCAGTGGTGGACATGGTTATCAGCCCCAGCATTTT.

The chain has TRBV10-2 and TRBJ2-3, with TRBD2 matching over 9 bases. The CDR3 consists of 15 residues. The junction had 3 bases not matched to a gene; V was cut back by 2 bases and J by 3 bases. The germline V gene has CDR1 WSHSY and CDR2 SAAADI. The CDR3 bases are TGCGCCAGCAGTGAGAGAGCGGGGGGAACAGATACGCAGTATTTT. It yields the protein CASSERAGGTDTQYF.

The rearrangement joins TRBV7-2 to TRBJ2-7, with D possibly matching TRBD2 (6 bases). From germline, CDR1 is SGHTA and CDR2 FQGNSA. CDR3 length: 16 amino acids. V dropped 1 base and J dropped 2 bases, with 15 bases sitting between them. The CDR3 here is CASSLVVGGGTYEQYF. The CDR3 coding sequence is TGTGCCAGCAGCTTAGTCGTCGGCGGAGGGACCTACGAGCAGTACTTC.

The V and J genes are TRBV11-2 and TRBJ2-5; D unresolved. The CDR3 is 15 amino acids. From germline, CDR1 is SGHAT and CDR2 FQNNGV. Trimming shortened V by 6 bases and J by 5 bases, and 19 bases separated the two germline ends. The CDR3 coding sequence is TGTGCCAGCAGTCATGGGCTGAAGATCAGGGAGACCCAGTACTTC. Translation: CASSHGLKIRETQYF.